This T cell receptor (beta chain) was captured by sequencing in a study of technical replicates of blood from a handful of donors. Here immunoSEQ multiplex PCR was the method, and the copy in TCRdb shows in-frame clones only, minus some. The table lists roughly 97,000 clones, about 95% of them singletons. From germline, CDR1 is SGHRS and CDR2 YFSETQ. Trimming removed 0 bases from V and 1 base from J; junction bases left unmatched: 2. The CDR3 length is 15 residues. The clonotype comes from a human donor in good health. Sequenced material: T cells isolated from PBMCs. The gene calls are TRBV5-1 and TRBJ2-7; 9 positions match TRBD1. The CDR3 spells CASSLVGTGSYEQYF. CDR3 nucleotide sequence: TGCGCCAGCAGCTTGGTCGGGACAGGGTCCTACGAGCAGTACTTC.